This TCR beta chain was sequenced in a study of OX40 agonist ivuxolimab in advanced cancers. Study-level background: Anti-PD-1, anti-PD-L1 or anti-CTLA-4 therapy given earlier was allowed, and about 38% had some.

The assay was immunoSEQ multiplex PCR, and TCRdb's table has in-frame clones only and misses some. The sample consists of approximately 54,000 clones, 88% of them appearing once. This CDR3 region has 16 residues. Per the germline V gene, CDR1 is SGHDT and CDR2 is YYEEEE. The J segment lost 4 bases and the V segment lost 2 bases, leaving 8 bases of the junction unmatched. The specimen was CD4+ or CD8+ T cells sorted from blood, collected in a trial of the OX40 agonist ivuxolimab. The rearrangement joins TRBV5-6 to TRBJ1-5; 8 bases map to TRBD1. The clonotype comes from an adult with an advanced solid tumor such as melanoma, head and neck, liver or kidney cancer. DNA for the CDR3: TGTGCCAGCAGCTTTACAAGGACAGGGTTAAATCAGCCCCAGCATTTT. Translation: CASSFTRTGLNQPQHF.